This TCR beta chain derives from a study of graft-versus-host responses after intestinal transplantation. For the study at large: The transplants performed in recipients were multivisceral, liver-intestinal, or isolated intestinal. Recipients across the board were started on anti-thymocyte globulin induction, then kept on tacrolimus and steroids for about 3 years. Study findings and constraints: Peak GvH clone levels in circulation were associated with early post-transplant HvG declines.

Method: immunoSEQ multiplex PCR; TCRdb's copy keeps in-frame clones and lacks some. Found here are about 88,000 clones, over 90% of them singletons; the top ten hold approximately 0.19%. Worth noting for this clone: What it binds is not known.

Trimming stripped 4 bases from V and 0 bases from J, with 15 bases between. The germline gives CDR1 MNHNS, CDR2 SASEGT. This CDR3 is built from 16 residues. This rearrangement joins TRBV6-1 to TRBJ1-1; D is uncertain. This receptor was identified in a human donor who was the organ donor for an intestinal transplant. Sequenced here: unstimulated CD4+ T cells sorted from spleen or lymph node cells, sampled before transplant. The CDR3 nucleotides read TGTGCCAGCAGTGGTAGGGTCGGGCGGGTGAACACTGAAGCTTTCTTT. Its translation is CASSGRVGRVNTEAFF.